These T cell receptor beta chains were read from a single sample in a study of naive and memory T cell subsets. TCRdb independently ran MiXCR on the 5' RACE reads; one entry per CDR3 protein. Of tens of thousands of distinct CDR3 sequences listed, about 7.2% are singletons. All receptors come from a male donor in good health. The CDR3 runs from the conserved cysteine through the conserved F or W.

TRBV20-1	TRBJ2-1	CSARALAGSSYNEQFF
TRBV6-1	TRBJ1-1	CASRTERNTEAFF
TRBV12-3/TRBV12-4	TRBJ2-7	CASSHGQGVYEQYF
TRBV14	TRBJ2-7	CASSLSLGQSYEQYF
TRBV19	TRBJ2-2	CASRGRPMNTGELFF
TRBV7-9	TRBJ2-7	CASSFQGGEQYF
TRBV9	TRBJ2-7	CASSEQGSSYEQYF
TRBV20-1	TRBJ2-3	CSARDLRESDTQYF
TRBV25-1	TRBJ1-4	CASSKGSQINEKLFF
TRBV3-1	TRBJ1-2	CASSRPDYGYTF
TRBV2	TRBJ2-2	CASSGTGDTGELFF
TRBV20-1	TRBJ1-1	CSARQGGKTGENTEAFF
TRBV27	TRBJ1-5	CASSPGMSNQPQHF
TRBV18	TRBJ2-2	CASSPRDVSNTGELFF
TRBV5-1	TRBJ2-7	CASSLERTRDEQYF
TRBV29-1	TRBJ2-1	CSVVETMYNEQFF
TRBV12-3/TRBV12-4	TRBJ1-2	CASSARTGYGYTF
TRBV7-6	TRBJ1-3	CASSTRGARNTIYF
TRBV10-3	TRBJ2-5	CAISSPGLAGVGETQYF
TRBV5-1	TRBJ2-7	CASSPGLLPYEQYF
TRBV29-1	TRBJ2-5	CSVPTGGGETQYF
TRBV12-3/TRBV12-4	TRBJ1-2	CASSLALRQYGYTF
TRBV20-1	TRBJ2-3	CSASADSRTDTQYF
TRBV7-9	TRBJ2-1	CASSATGLAGVNEQFF
TRBV7-9	TRBJ2-7	CASSPVSYEQYF
TRBV29-1	TRBJ1-2	CSVEEDSLYGYTF
TRBV4-1	TRBJ2-7	CASSPGEHEQYF
TRBV19	TRBJ1-5	CATWPGTGLAYSNQPQHF
TRBV29-1	TRBJ2-6	CSVDFGYSGANVLTF
TRBV2	TRBJ1-5	CASSDERGRGPQHF
TRBV15	TRBJ2-7	CATSSLRDQPGVYEQYF
TRBV5-1	TRBJ2-1	CASSLEPASTIEVYNEQFF
TRBV5-1	TRBJ2-5	CASSPLAGRQETQYF
TRBV5-6	TRBJ1-6	CASSWGTENSPLHF
TRBV20-1	TRBJ2-2	CSARGATGELFF
TRBV10-1	TRBJ1-2	CASALKRWTGFGYTF
TRBV7-2	TRBJ2-5	CASSWVTGAEETQYF
TRBV6-1	TRBJ2-7	CASSANNYEQYF
TRBV6-1	TRBJ2-7	CASSVQGYEQYF
TRBV7-9	TRBJ1-3	CASSLVGSLINTIYF
TRBV29-1	TRBJ2-7	CSAAHSYEQYF
TRBV6-1	TRBJ2-4	CASRPRRSGENIQYF
TRBV10-2	TRBJ2-3	CASSLTSGGPDGTQYF